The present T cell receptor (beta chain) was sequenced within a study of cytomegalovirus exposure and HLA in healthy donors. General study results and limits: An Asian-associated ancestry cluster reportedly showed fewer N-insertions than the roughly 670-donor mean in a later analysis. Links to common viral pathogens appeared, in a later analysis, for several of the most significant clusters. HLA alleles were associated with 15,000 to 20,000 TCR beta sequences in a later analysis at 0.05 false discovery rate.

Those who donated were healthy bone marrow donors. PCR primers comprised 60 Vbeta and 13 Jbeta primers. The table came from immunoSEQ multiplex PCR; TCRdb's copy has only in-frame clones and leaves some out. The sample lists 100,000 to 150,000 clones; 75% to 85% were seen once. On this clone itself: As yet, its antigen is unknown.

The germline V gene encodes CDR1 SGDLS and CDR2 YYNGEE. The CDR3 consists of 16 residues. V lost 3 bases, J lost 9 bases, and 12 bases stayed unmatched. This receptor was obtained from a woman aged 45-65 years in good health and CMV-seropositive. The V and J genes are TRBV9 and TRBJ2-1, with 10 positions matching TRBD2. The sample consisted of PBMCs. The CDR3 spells CASSASGTSEVGEQFF. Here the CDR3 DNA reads TGTGCCAGCAGCGCATCCGGGACTAGCGAGGTAGGTGAGCAGTTCTTC.